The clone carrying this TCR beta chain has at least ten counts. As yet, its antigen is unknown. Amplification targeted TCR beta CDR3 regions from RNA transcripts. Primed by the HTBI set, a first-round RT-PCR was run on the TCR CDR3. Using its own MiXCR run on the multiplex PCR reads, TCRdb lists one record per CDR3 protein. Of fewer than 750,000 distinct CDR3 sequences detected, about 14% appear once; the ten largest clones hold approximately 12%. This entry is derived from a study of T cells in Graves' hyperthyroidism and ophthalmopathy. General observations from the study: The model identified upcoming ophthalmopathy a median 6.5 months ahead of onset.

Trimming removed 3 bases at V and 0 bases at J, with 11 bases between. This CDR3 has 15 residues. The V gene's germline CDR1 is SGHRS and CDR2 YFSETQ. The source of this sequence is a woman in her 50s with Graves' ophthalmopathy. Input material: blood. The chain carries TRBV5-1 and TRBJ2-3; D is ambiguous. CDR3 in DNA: TGCGCCAGCAGCTCCGACCATCCTAGCACAGATACGCAGTATTTT. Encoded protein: CASSSDHPSTDTQYF.